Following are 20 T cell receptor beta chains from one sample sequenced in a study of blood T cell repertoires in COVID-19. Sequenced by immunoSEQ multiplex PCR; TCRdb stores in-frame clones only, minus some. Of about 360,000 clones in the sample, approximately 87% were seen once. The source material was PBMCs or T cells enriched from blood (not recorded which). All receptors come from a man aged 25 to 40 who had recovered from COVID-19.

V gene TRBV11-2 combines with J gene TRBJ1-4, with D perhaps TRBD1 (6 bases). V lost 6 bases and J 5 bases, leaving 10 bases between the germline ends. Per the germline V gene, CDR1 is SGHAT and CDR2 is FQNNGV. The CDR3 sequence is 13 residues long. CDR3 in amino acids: CASRRQGNEKLFF. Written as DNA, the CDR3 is TGTGCCAGCAGGAGGCAGGGGAATGAAAAACTGTTTTTT.

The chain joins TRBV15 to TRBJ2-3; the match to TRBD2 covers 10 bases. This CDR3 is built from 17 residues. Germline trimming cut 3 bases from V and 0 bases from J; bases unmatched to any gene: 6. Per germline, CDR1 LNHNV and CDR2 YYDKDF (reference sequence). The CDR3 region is CATSSKWTSGSTDTQYF. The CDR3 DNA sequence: TGTGCCACCAGCAGCAAATGGACTAGCGGAAGCACAGATACGCAGTATTTT.

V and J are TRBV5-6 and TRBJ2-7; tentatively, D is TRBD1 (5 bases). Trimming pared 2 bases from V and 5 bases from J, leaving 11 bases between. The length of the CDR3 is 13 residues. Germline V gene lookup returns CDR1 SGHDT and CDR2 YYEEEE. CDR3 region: CASSFIRGHEQYF. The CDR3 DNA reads TGTGCCAGCAGCTTCATAAGGGGCCACGAGCAGTACTTC. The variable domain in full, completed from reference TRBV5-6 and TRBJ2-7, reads DAGVTQSPTHLIKTRGQQVTLRCSPKSGHDTVSWYQQALGQGPQFIFQYYEEEERQRGNFPDRFSGHQFPNYSSELNVNALLLGDSALYLCASSFIRGHEQYFGPGTRLTVT.

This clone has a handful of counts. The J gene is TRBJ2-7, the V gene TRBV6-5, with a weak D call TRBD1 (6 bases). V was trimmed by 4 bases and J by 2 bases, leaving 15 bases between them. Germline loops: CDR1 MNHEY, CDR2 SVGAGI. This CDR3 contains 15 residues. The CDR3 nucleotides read TGTGCCAGCAGTTTGTCTTCCTGGACAGCCTACGAGCAGTACTTC. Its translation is CASSLSSWTAYEQYF.

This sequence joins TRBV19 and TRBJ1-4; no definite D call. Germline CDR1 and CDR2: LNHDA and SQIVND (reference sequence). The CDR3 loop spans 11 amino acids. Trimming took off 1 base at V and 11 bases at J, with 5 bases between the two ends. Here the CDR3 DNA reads TGTGCCAGTAGTATAGGAGGGAAACTGTTTTTT. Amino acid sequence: CASSIGGKLFF.

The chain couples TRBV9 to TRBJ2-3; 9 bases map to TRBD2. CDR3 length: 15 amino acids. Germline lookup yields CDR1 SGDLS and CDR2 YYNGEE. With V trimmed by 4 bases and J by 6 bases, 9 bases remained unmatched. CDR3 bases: TGTGCCAGCAGCCCCACTAGCGGGTCAGGGGATACGCAGTATTTT. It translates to CASSPTSGSGDTQYF.

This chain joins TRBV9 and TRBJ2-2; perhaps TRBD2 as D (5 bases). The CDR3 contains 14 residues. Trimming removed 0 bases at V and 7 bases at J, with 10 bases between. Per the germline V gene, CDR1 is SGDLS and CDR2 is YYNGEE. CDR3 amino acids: CASSVDRTLGELFF. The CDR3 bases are TGTGCCAGCAGCGTAGATCGGACTCTCGGGGAGCTGTTTTTT.

The CDR3 nucleotides read TGTGCCAGCAGCCAAGAAAAGGGGGTCGAGCAGTACTTC. Translation gives CASSQEKGVEQYF. This chain joins TRBV4-2 and TRBJ2-7, with D possibly being TRBD1 (6 bases). CDR3 length: 13 amino acids. V lost 0 bases, J lost 6 bases, and 9 bases lay in between. In germline, CDR1 is LGHNA, CDR2 YNFKEQ.

As DNA, the CDR3 is TGTGCCAGCAGCATAAACACCATATATTTT. As protein: CASSINTIYF. This chain joins TRBV12-3 or TRBV12-4 and TRBJ1-3; D ambiguous. V shed 6 bases and J shed 6 bases, with 3 bases lying between them. This CDR3 is 10 amino acids long.

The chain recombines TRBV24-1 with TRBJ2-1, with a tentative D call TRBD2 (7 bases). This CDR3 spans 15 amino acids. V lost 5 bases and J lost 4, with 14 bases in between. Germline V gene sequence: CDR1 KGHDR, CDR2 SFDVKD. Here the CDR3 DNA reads TGTGCCACCAGTGCCTCGGGGGGCCCGTACAATGAGCAGTTCTTC. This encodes CATSASGGPYNEQFF.

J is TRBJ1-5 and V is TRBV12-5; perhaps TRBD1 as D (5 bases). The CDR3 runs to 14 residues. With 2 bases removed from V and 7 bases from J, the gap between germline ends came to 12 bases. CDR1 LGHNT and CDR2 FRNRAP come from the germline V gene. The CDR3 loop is CASGLIGAGQPQHF. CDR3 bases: TGTGCTAGTGGTTTGATAGGGGCCGGACAGCCCCAGCATTTT.

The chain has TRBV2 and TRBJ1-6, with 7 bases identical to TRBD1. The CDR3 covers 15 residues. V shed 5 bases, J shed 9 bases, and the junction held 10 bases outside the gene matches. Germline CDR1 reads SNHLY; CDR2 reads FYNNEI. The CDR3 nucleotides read TGTGCCAGCAGTATGCAGGGGGTTCTTGGTTCACCCCTCCACTTT. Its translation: CASSMQGVLGSPLHF.

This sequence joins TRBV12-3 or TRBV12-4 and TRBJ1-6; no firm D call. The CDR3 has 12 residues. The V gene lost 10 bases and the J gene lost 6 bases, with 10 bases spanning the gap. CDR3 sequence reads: CAIRDTNSPLHF. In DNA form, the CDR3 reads TGTGCCATCCGGGATACTAATTCACCCCTCCACTTT.

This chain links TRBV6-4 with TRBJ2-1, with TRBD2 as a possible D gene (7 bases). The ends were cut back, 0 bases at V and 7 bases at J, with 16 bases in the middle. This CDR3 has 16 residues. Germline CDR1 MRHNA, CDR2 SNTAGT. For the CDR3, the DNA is TGTGCCAGCAGTGACTCTGGGGGGGCTGGGGGAAATGAGCAGTTCTTC. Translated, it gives CASSDSGGAGGNEQFF.

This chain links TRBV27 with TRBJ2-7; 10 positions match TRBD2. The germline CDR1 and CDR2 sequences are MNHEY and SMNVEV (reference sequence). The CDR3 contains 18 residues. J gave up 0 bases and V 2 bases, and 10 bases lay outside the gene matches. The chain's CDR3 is CASSLTWTSGPSSYEQYF. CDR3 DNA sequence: TGTGCCAGCAGTTTAACCTGGACTAGCGGACCGAGCTCCTACGAGCAGTACTTC.

The CDR3 here is CASSPTYNEQFF. Written as DNA, the CDR3 is TGCGCCAGCAGCCCTACCTACAATGAGCAGTTCTTC. The gene calls are TRBV5-1 and TRBJ2-1; no clear D gene. The CDR3 spans 12 residues. From germline, CDR1 is SGHRS and CDR2 YFSETQ. The V end lost 4 bases, the J end lost 2 bases, and 4 bases lay between the germline ends.

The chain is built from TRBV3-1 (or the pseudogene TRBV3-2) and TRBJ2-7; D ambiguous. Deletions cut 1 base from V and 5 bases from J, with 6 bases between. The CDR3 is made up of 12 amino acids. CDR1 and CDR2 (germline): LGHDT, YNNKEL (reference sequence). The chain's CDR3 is CASSQVYDEQYF. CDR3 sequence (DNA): TGTGCCAGCAGCCAAGTTTATGACGAGCAGTACTTC.

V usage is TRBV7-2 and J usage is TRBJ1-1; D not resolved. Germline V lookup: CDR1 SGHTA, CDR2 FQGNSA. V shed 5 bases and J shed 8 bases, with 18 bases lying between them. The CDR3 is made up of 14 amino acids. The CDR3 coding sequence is TGTGCCAGCAGCCCATCCCGGGATCCTCAAGAAGCTTTCTTT. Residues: CASSPSRDPQEAFF.

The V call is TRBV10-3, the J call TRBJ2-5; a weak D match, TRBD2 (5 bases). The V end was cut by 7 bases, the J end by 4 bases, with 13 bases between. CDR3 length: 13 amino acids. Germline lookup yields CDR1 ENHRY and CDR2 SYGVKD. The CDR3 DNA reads TGTGCCATCAACCCGCGGGCTGGAGAGACCCAGTACTTC. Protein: CAINPRAGETQYF.

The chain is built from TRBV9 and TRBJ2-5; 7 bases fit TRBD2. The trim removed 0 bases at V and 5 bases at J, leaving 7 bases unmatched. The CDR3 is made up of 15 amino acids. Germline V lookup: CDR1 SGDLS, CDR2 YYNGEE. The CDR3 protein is CASSVEGREGETQYF. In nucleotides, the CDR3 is TGTGCCAGCAGCGTAGAGGGCAGGGAGGGTGAGACCCAGTACTTC.